The present TCR beta chain was sequenced within a study of blood T cell repertoires in COVID-19. Original data processing: The assay estimated nucleated cells by amplifying reference gene primers. Method: immunoSEQ multiplex PCR; TCRdb's copy keeps in-frame clones and lacks some. V and J calls and clone size are those listed in that table; D and trimming were worked out from the DNA. The sample holds over 20,000 clones, under 90% seen once. This CDR3 spans 16 amino acids. The germline V gene has CDR1 LNHDA and CDR2 SQIVND (reference sequence). V was shortened by 1 base and J by 0 bases, with 10 bases between the two germline ends.

The TCR was taken from a human donor in a cohort sampled during active COVID-19. The chain couples TRBV19 to TRBJ1-5; D gene unclear. Material for sequencing was peripheral blood. CDR3 protein: CASSIAADFSNQPQHF. The CDR3, as DNA: TGTGCCAGTAGTATAGCGGCAGACTTTAGCAATCAGCCCCAGCATTTT.